What follows are 9 T cell receptor beta chains derived from one specimen sequenced in a study of T cells after yellow fever vaccination. TCRdb called the 5' RACE reads again in MiXCR, with one record for every CDR3 protein. This sample has 300,000 or so distinct CDR3 sequences, with roughly 4% found just once. This specimen consisted of PBMCs, obtained 5 days after the yellow fever booster vaccination. The source of these receptors is a man aged 18 to 29 who received the YFV17D yellow fever vaccine.

This clonotype has just a few counts. CDR3 DNA: TGTGCCAGCAGTTTACGGCGGGGGAACACCGGGGAGCTGTTTTTT. Amino acid sequence: CASSLRRGNTGELFF. V is TRBV12-3 or TRBV12-4 and J is TRBJ2-2, with TRBD2 as a possible D gene (6 bases). The CDR3 is made up of 15 amino acids. V gave up 2 bases and J gave up 1 base, with 8 bases separating them.

The chain has TRBV6-5 and TRBJ2-3; D ambiguous. The CDR3 loop spans 17 amino acids. Germline assignment: CDR1 MNHEY and CDR2 SVGAGI. Trimming took 0 bases from V and 4 from J, leaving 17 bases between them. CDR3 nucleotides: TGTGCCAGCAGTTACTCGAAACCAGGTTCAGATTCAGATACGCAGTATTTT. It is translated as CASSYSKPGSDSDTQYF.

V usage is TRBV6-5 and J usage is TRBJ1-1; a possible D gene is TRBD1 (6 bases). This CDR3 is built from 14 residues. The ends were cut back, 4 bases at V and 6 bases at J, with 15 bases in the middle. CDR1 and CDR2 (germline): MNHEY, SVGAGI. The CDR3 nucleotides are TGTGCCAGCAGTTTTTGGCGGGGGGCGGCTGAAGCTTTCTTT. Protein product: CASSFWRGAAEAFF.

In its sample, this clonotype was seen many times. The chain joins TRBV5-1 to TRBJ2-6; D gene ambiguous. Trimming pared 0 bases from V and 4 bases from J, leaving 11 bases between. CDR1 and CDR2 from the germline V gene are SGHRS and YFSETQ. The CDR3 runs to 16 residues. The CDR3 sequence: CASSLDSDVGANVLTF. CDR3 nucleotide sequence: TGCGCCAGCAGCTTGGACTCTGACGTGGGGGCCAACGTCCTGACTTTC.

The chain joins TRBV6-5 to TRBJ1-1, with D hard to call. Trimming pared 6 bases from V and 0 bases from J, leaving 8 bases between. Germline CDR1 is MNHEY and CDR2 is SVGAGI. This CDR3 contains 13 residues. This CDR3 reads CASSGSLNTEAFF. The CDR3 bases are TGTGCCAGCAGCGGAAGCCTGAACACTGAAGCTTTCTTT.

This clonotype was found many times. The rearrangement links TRBV6-5 to TRBJ2-4, with D perhaps TRBD1 (5 bases). CDR1 MNHEY and CDR2 SVGAGI come from the germline V gene. The CDR3 covers 14 residues. Trimming took off 7 bases at V and 6 bases at J, with 16 bases between the two ends. The CDR3 bases are TGTGCCAGCAAACTTCAGGGCCGAGGAAACATTCAGTACTTC. Protein sequence: CASKLQGRGNIQYF.

The V call is TRBV19, the J call TRBJ2-1; 10 bases fit TRBD2. The J segment lost 5 bases and the V segment lost 4 bases, leaving 5 bases of the junction unmatched. The CDR3 spans 15 residues. Germline assignment: CDR1 LNHDA and CDR2 SQIVND (reference sequence). CDR3 residues: CASSTSGGSNNEQFF. The CDR3 nucleotides are TGTGCCAGTAGTACTAGCGGGGGCTCAAACAATGAGCAGTTCTTC.

This clonotype occurred many times. The chain links TRBV7-2 to TRBJ2-4; D perhaps matches TRBD2 (6 bases). Germline V lookup: CDR1 SGHTA, CDR2 FQGNSA. CDR3 length: 14 amino acids. Trimming took 1 base from V and 5 from J, leaving 9 bases between them. The CDR3 loop is CASSLGGVENIQYF. CDR3 sequence (DNA): TGTGCCAGCAGCTTAGGGGGGGTCGAAAACATTCAGTACTTC.

V and J are TRBV5-1 and TRBJ2-2; perhaps TRBD2 as D (6 bases). Germline V gives CDR1 SGHRS, CDR2 YFSETQ. The CDR3 consists of 18 residues. V was trimmed by 0 bases and J by 5 bases, leaving 20 bases between them. The chain's CDR3 is CASSLEGRSYFGTGELFF. CDR3 nucleotide sequence: TGCGCCAGCAGCTTGGAAGGGAGGTCGTACTTTGGGACCGGGGAGCTGTTTTTT.